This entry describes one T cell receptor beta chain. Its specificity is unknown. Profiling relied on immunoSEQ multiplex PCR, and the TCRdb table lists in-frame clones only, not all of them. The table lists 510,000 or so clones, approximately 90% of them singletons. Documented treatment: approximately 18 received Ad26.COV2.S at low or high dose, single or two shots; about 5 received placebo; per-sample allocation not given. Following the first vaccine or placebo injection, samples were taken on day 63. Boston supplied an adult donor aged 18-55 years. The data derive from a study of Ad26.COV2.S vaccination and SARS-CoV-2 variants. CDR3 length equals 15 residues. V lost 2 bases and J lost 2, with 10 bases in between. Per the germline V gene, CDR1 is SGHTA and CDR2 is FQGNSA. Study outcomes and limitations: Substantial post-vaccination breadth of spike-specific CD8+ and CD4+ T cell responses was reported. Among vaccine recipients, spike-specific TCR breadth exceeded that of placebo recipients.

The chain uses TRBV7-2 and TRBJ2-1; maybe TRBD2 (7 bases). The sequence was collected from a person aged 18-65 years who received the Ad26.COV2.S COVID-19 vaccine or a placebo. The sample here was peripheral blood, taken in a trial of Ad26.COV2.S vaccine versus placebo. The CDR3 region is CASSLQGTTYNEQFF. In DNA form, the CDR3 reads TGTGCCAGCAGCTTACAGGGGACTACCTACAATGAGCAGTTCTTC.